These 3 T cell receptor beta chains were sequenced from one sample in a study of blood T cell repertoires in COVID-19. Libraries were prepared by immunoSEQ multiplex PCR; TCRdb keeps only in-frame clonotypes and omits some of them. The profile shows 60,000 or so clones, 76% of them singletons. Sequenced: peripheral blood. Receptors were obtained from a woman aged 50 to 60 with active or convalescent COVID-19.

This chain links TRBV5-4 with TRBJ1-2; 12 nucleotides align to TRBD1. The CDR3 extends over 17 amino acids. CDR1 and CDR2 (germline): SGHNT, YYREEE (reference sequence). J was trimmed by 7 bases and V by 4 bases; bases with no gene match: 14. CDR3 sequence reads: CASSPERDRGPRSGYTF. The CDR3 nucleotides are TGTGCCAGCAGCCCTGAACGGGACAGGGGGCCGCGAAGTGGCTACACCTTC.

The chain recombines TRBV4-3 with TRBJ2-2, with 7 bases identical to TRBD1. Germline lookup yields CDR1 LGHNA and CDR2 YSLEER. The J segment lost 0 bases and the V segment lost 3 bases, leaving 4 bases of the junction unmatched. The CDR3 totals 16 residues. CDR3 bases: TGCGCCAGCAGCCATCTCGGGACAGCGAACACCGGGGAGCTGTTTTTT. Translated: CASSHLGTANTGELFF.

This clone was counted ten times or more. CDR3 bases: TGTGCCAGCAGCCTCACAGGGGGCCGAGAAGCTTTCTTT. It translates to CASSLTGGREAFF. The gene calls are TRBV7-2 and TRBJ1-1; 9 nucleotides line up with TRBD1. The CDR3 length is 13 residues. Germline assignment: CDR1 SGHTA and CDR2 FQGNSA. V lost 5 bases, J lost 8 bases, and 6 bases stayed unmatched.